This TCR beta chain was retrieved from a study of T-cell memory formation after mild COVID-19. This clonotype was seen more than once but under ten times. Its antigen is undetermined. Study outcomes and limitations: The authors left the SARS-CoV-2 specificity of second-wave clones peaking on day 37 unconfirmed.

MiXCR, applied by TCRdb to the 5' RACE reads, yields one record per CDR3 protein. This sample has 560,000 or so distinct CDR3 sequences; approximately 15% occur once, and the top ten carry less than 10%. The V gene's germline CDR1 is MGHRA and CDR2 YSYEKL. The CDR3 extends over 16 amino acids. V dropped 1 base and J dropped 5 bases, with 15 bases sitting between them. V gene TRBV4-1 combines with J gene TRBJ2-1; tentatively, D is TRBD1 or TRBD2 (5 bases each). Material: PBMCs or a T cell subset sorted from them (not recorded which). The clonotype comes from an adult woman who had mild COVID-19 (a few samples of this study predate the infection). Cell type and time point are not known. The CDR3 reads CASSQGPGRMDNEQFF. DNA for the CDR3: TGCGCCAGCAGCCAAGGCCCGGGACGTATGGACAATGAGCAGTTCTTC.